This is a list of T cell receptor beta chains from one sample in a study of cytomegalovirus exposure and HLA in healthy donors. Produced via immunoSEQ multiplex PCR; TCRdb's table is partial and in-frame only. The repertoire has 100,000 to 120,000 clones, 75% to 85% of them found once; the top ten carry less than 2.5%. Sequenced: PBMCs. These receptors originate from a man aged 30 to 45 in good health and CMV-seronegative. Both conserved end residues are part of each CDR3. A D gene is named only where the DNA matches it firmly. Part of the rows lack a size; the others show once, few, many or a class for expanded clones.

TRBD2 | - | TRBJ2-3 | TRBV7-3 | 14 | CASSLGLAGDTQYF | TGTGCCAGCAGCTTAGGCCTAGCGGGAGATACGCAGTATTTT
- | once | TRBJ1-1 | TRBV20-1 | 11 | CSAPRYTEAFF | TGCAGTGCTCCGCGGTACACTGAAGCTTTCTTT
- | - | TRBJ2-1 | TRBV5-1 | 12 | CASSLEGNEQFF | TGCGCCAGCAGCTTGGAGGGGAATGAGCAGTTCTTC
- | - | TRBJ2-3 | TRBV6-5 | 14 | CASSSRLSGDTQYF | TGTGCCAGCAGTTCCCGCCTCTCAGGCGATACGCAGTATTTT
TRBD1 | - | TRBJ2-5 | TRBV5-1 | 14 | CASSLGTGKETQYF | TGCGCCAGCAGCTTGGGGACAGGAAAAGAGACCCAGTACTTC
- | - | TRBJ1-1 | TRBV19 | 14 | CASSIGEGGTEAFF | TGTGCCAGTAGTATAGGTGAAGGAGGAACTGAAGCTTTCTTT
- | - | TRBJ1-1 | TRBV11-1 | 14 | CASSLEGPNTEAFF | TGTGCCAGCAGCTTAGAGGGGCCGAACACTGAAGCTTTCTTT
- | - | TRBJ1-1 | TRBV6-1 | 13 | CASSEGRGAEAFF | TGTGCCAGCAGTGAGGGCAGGGGCGCTGAAGCTTTCTTT
- | - | TRBJ2-2 | TRBV5-4 | 16 | CASSNPGTPNTGELFF | TGTGCCAGCAGCAATCCAGGGACTCCGAACACCGGGGAGCTGTTTTTT
- | - | TRBJ2-7 | TRBV21-1 | 17 | CASSKTSPGQSSYEQYF | TGTGCCAGCAGCAAAACTAGTCCGGGACAGAGCTCCTACGAGCAGTACTTC
- | - | TRBJ2-7 | TRBV10-2 | 17 | CASSEPRDTLSSYEQYF | TGCGCCAGCAGTGAACCCCGGGACACCTTAAGCTCCTACGAGCAGTACTTC
- | - | TRBJ1-1 | TRBV23-1 | 14 | CASSLLRGCTEAFF | TGCGCCAGCAGTCTCCTTAGGGGGTGCACTGAAGCTTTCTTT
TRBD2 | - | TRBJ2-2 | TRBV2 | 15 | CASSELREDTGELFF | TGTGCCAGCAGTGAACTCCGGGAGGACACCGGGGAGCTGTTTTTT
- | - | TRBJ2-7 | TRBV21-1 | 14 | CASSNEQGAHEQYF | TGTGCCAGCAGCAACGAACAGGGAGCCCACGAGCAGTACTTC
- | - | TRBJ1-2 | TRBV5-5 | 16 | CASSLVPQVSNYGYTF | TGTGCCAGCAGCTTGGTACCCCAGGTTTCTAACTATGGCTACACCTTC
TRBD1 | - | TRBJ1-5 | TRBV7-2 | 14 | CASSPTGNNQPQHF | TGTGCCAGCAGCCCGACAGGGAACAATCAGCCCCAGCATTTT
- | - | TRBJ1-3 | TRBV5-1 | 18 | CASSLDGVRPFSGNTIYF | TGCGCCAGCAGCTTGGACGGGGTGCGGCCGTTCTCTGGAAACACCATATATTTT
- | - | TRBJ2-5 | TRBV28 | 14 | CASSLRQVQETQYF | TGTGCCAGCAGTTTAAGGCAGGTTCAAGAGACCCAGTACTTC
TRBD1 | - | TRBJ1-1 | TRBV7-3 | 14 | CASSEGAPNTEAFF | TGTGCCAGCAGCGAGGGGGCGCCGAACACTGAAGCTTTCTTT